A single sample is the source of the 32 T cell receptor beta chains below, sequenced in a study of monozygotic twins with inflammatory bowel disease. With the 5' RACE reads reprocessed, TCRdb shows one record per CDR3 protein and no DNA. This repertoire includes 300,000 to 400,000 distinct CDR3 sequences. Sequenced: blood. These receptors were taken from a human donor with ulcerative colitis or Crohn's disease, or a healthy co-twin of an affected twin (not recorded which).

J is TRBJ2-2 and V is TRBV5-1. The germline gives CDR1 SGHRS, CDR2 YFSETQ. The CDR3 covers 15 residues. The CDR3 reads CASSLAPVNTGELFF.

V gene TRBV20-1 combines with J gene TRBJ2-3; TCRdb reports TRBD1, a call that lacks DNA to check it against. In germline, CDR1 is DFQATT, CDR2 SNEGSKA (reference sequence). The CDR3 sequence is 13 residues long. This CDR3 reads CSGGQGETDTQYF.

The J gene is TRBJ1-2, the V gene TRBV5-1. The V gene's germline CDR1 is SGHRS and CDR2 YFSETQ. The CDR3 totals 14 residues. The CDR3 loop reads CASSFGGANYGYTF.

The V call is TRBV18, the J call TRBJ2-7; TCRdb's D gene call, TRBD2, goes unchecked for lack of DNA. CDR3 size: 17 residues. Germline-derived CDR1 and CDR2 are KGHSH and LQKENI. This CDR3 is CASSPGTSGTVSREQYF.

The V call is TRBV5-1, the J call TRBJ2-3. The CDR3 has 13 amino acids. Germline CDR1 reads SGHRS; CDR2 reads YFSETQ. CDR3 region: CASSLGATDTQYF.

The chain joins TRBV12-3 or TRBV12-4 to TRBJ2-5; TCRdb returns TRBD1, unconfirmable since there is no DNA. This CDR3 has 16 residues. This CDR3 reads CASSPITGGAGETQYF.

The chain is built from TRBV18 and TRBJ2-5; TCRdb's D call of TRBD1 is untestable without DNA. The CDR3 sequence is 13 residues long. Germline CDR1 is KGHSH and CDR2 is LQKENI. This CDR3 is CASSWDRAETQYF.

The chain is built from TRBV20-1 and TRBJ2-3; TCRdb selects TRBD1, and the lack of DNA leaves this call unchecked. CDR3 length: 13 amino acids. Looked up from germline, CDR1 is DFQATT and CDR2 is SNEGSKA (reference sequence). CDR3 protein: CSPGQASPDTQYF.

This chain links TRBV10-3 with TRBJ1-6. The CDR3 extends over 16 amino acids. Germline V gene sequence: CDR1 ENHRY, CDR2 SYGVKD. CDR3 protein: CATSMGGDRPNSPLHF.

J is TRBJ2-1 and V is TRBV7-2; there is no DNA to check the TCRdb D call of TRBD1. CDR3 length: 14 amino acids. Per the germline V gene, CDR1 is SGHTA and CDR2 is FQGNSA. CDR3 amino acids: CASSHSRDRAEQFF.

The chain recombines TRBV7-2 with TRBJ2-7. In germline, CDR1 is SGHTA, CDR2 FQGNSA. This CDR3 comprises 15 residues. The CDR3 is CASSLGPGGSYEQYF.

The J gene is TRBJ2-1, the V gene TRBV20-1; the TCRdb call, TRBD2, lacks DNA for checking. The CDR3 extends over 14 amino acids. The germline V gene has CDR1 DFQATT and CDR2 SNEGSKA (reference sequence). The CDR3 loop is CSARWGRAGNEQFF.

This chain uses TRBV6-5 with TRBJ2-7; lacking DNA, the TRBD2 call made by TCRdb goes unchecked. This CDR3 comprises 13 residues. CDR1 and CDR2 from the germline V gene are MNHEY and SVGAGI. This chain's CDR3 is CASTQIEGYEQYF.

J is TRBJ2-7 and V is TRBV5-1; TCRdb outputs TRBD2, but without DNA this stays unchecked. CDR3 size: 15 residues. CDR1 and CDR2 (germline): SGHRS, YFSETQ. The chain's CDR3 is CASSHEGGVGYEQYF.

The chain is built from TRBV10-3 and TRBJ1-1. The germline V gene encodes CDR1 ENHRY and CDR2 SYGVKD. CDR3 length equals 13 residues. The CDR3 is CAISPLRDTEAFF.

J is TRBJ2-7 and V is TRBV28; TCRdb's D gene call, TRBD2, goes unchecked for lack of DNA. CDR1 is MDHEN and CDR2 is SYDVKM in the germline V gene. The CDR3 has 14 amino acids. The CDR3 loop reads CASRDKREWREQYF.

The V and J genes are TRBV6-1 and TRBJ2-7; the TCRdb call, TRBD1, lacks DNA for checking. There are 15 residues in the CDR3. From germline, CDR1 is MNHNS and CDR2 SASEGT. The CDR3 loop is CASTPKSGRSYEQYF.

The chain is built from TRBV4-3 and TRBJ2-2; without DNA, the TCRdb call of TRBD2 cannot be checked. This CDR3 region has 17 residues. Germline loops: CDR1 LGHNA, CDR2 YSLEER. CDR3 residues: CASSRPTSGGNTGELFF.

The chain links TRBV11-1 to TRBJ2-1; no DNA is available, so the TRBD2 call from TCRdb remains unchecked. The V gene's germline CDR1 is SGHAT and CDR2 FQDESV (reference sequence). The CDR3 has 18 amino acids. CDR3 sequence reads: CASSFRPRASGSDNEQFF.

The genes are TRBV2 and TRBJ2-2; TCRdb gives TRBD2 as the D gene, but with no DNA this cannot be confirmed. This CDR3 has 15 amino acids. CDR1 and CDR2 (germline): SNHLY, FYNNEI. The CDR3 sequence: CASRRLAAPTGELFF.

V usage is TRBV12-3 or TRBV12-4 and J usage is TRBJ2-2; the TCRdb call, TRBD2, lacks DNA for checking. This CDR3 has 14 amino acids. CDR3 sequence: CASSSNRGAGELFF.

The chain uses TRBV5-1 and TRBJ2-5. The CDR3 has 13 residues. Germline values: CDR1 SGHRS, CDR2 YFSETQ. Here the CDR3 reads CASSLVGQETQYF.

V usage is TRBV5-1 and J usage is TRBJ2-3; without DNA, the TCRdb call of TRBD1 cannot be checked. Germline V gene sequence: CDR1 SGHRS, CDR2 YFSETQ. The CDR3 spans 15 residues. CDR3 amino acids: CASRRDSSPRDTQYF.

The V gene is TRBV19, the J gene TRBJ1-1. The CDR3 has 11 amino acids. Germline V gene data show CDR1 as LNHDA and CDR2 as SQIVND (reference sequence). CDR3 residues: CASSIWSEAFF.

The rearrangement uses TRBV12-3 or TRBV12-4 and TRBJ2-4; TCRdb's assignment of TRBD2 cannot be checked, as there is no DNA. The CDR3 has 16 residues. CDR3 protein: CASSFEVRAGNNIQYF.

The chain couples TRBV29-1 to TRBJ2-3; TCRdb selects TRBD1, and the lack of DNA leaves this call unchecked. CDR3 length equals 13 residues. CDR1 SQVTM and CDR2 ANQGSEA come from the germline V gene. The CDR3 spells CSITGTNTDTQYF.

The gene calls are TRBV7-2 and TRBJ2-2. This CDR3 contains 13 residues. Germline CDR1 and CDR2: SGHTA and FQGNSA. This CDR3 is CASRLASTGELFF.

The rearrangement joins TRBV5-4 to TRBJ2-3; TCRdb selects TRBD1, and the lack of DNA leaves this call unchecked. From germline, CDR1 is SGHNT and CDR2 YYREEE (reference sequence). The CDR3 is made up of 15 amino acids. The CDR3 reads CASSLSWGGADTQYF. The full variable domain, rest sourced from reference TRBV5-4 and TRBJ2-3, is ETGVTQSPTHLIKTRGQQVTLRCSSQSGHNTVSWYQQALGQGPQFIFQYYREEENGRGNFPPRFSGLQFPNYSSELNVNALELDDSALYLCASSLSWGGADTQYFGPGTRLTVL.

The chain uses TRBV11-1 and TRBJ2-7; the D call of TRBD1 rests on TCRdb alone, since no DNA is present to check it. Germline lookup yields CDR1 SGHAT and CDR2 FQDESV (reference sequence). The CDR3 runs 18 residues. This chain's CDR3 is CASSLTPLGTALQDEQYF. Combining the CDR3 with reference TRBV11-1 and TRBJ2-7 gives the whole variable domain EAEVAQSPRYKITEKSQAVAFWCDPISGHATLYWYRQILGQGPELLVQFQDESVVDDSQLPKDRFSAERLKGVDSTLKIQPAELGDSAMYLCASSLTPLGTALQDEQYFGPGTRLTVT.

The rearrangement uses TRBV9 and TRBJ2-5; TCRdb lists TRBD1, though no DNA is available to test this call. CDR1 and CDR2 (germline): SGDLS, YYNGEE. This CDR3 region has 15 residues. The CDR3 protein is CASSLQTNTGETQYF.

Here the CDR3 reads CASSPGTTHEQFF. The genes are TRBV5-1 and TRBJ2-1; the D call of TRBD1 rests on TCRdb alone, since no DNA is present to check it. The CDR3 has 13 residues. Germline V gene sequence: CDR1 SGHRS, CDR2 YFSETQ.

The chain is built from TRBV29-1 and TRBJ2-7; there is no DNA to check the TCRdb D call of TRBD2. Germline V gene sequence: CDR1 SQVTM, CDR2 ANQGSEA. The CDR3 is made up of 14 amino acids. The CDR3 spells CSVGYLRGDYEQYF.